This T cell receptor (beta chain) stems from a study of somatic mutations in cytotoxic T cells in rheumatoid arthritis. The overall study: A roughly 33 ml EDTA sample of patient blood was drawn right after diagnosis, before any treatment. Study-wide points: The study found that the largest CD8+ clone exceeded 20% of CD8+ cells in about an eighth of the roughly 60 patients. Multiple comparisons were not accounted for in the slight TRBV07 underrepresentation seen in rheumatoid arthritis patients.

The V segment lost 5 bases and the J segment 2 bases; nucleotides outside the gene matches: 3. CDR3 length equals 14 residues. Germline CDR1 reads SEHNR; CDR2 reads FQNEAQ (reference sequence). On this clone itself: What it binds is not known.

Positively selected by magnetic beads, CD4+ and CD8+ cells were purity-checked by flow cytometry. Some clones are missing from TCRdb's copy, which holds only in-frame ones; the method was immunoSEQ multiplex PCR. The sample has roughly 30,000 clones, 85% to 90% seen once. V gene TRBV7-9 combines with J gene TRBJ1-5; 7 bases are shared with TRBD1. Material: CD8+ T cells sorted from blood. The sequence was obtained from an adult with rheumatoid arthritis. The CDR3 DNA sequence: TGTGCCAGCAGCCGACAGGGCGGCAATCAGCCCCAGCATTTT. Its translation is CASSRQGGNQPQHF.